Following are 14 T cell receptor beta chains from one sample sequenced in a study of cytomegalovirus exposure and HLA in healthy donors. PCR involved 60 Vbeta and 13 Jbeta primers. Assay used: immunoSEQ multiplex PCR; TCRdb lists only in-frame clones, some missing. The sample includes 55,000 to 80,000 clones, roughly four fifths of them seen just once. The sample taken for sequencing was PBMCs. The source is a man between 18 and 29 years old in good health and CMV-seronegative.

The chain combines TRBV7-9 with TRBJ1-5; 8 bases fit TRBD1. Germline trimming cut 2 bases from V and 7 bases from J; bases unmatched to any gene: 4. Germline loops: CDR1 SEHNR, CDR2 FQNEAQ (reference sequence). The length of the CDR3 is 14 residues. CDR3 in DNA: TGTGCCAGCAGCTTACAGGGGGCAGGACAGCCCCAGCATTTT. Amino acid sequence: CASSLQGAGQPQHF.

V usage is TRBV9 and J usage is TRBJ2-1; tentatively, D is TRBD1 (6 bases). The CDR3 is made up of 14 amino acids. With 3 bases removed from V and 4 bases from J, the gap between germline ends came to 11 bases. Germline lookup yields CDR1 SGDLS and CDR2 YYNGEE. CDR3 residues: CASSGPGAYNEQFF. The DNA of the CDR3 is TGTGCCAGCAGCGGCCCAGGGGCGTACAATGAGCAGTTCTTC.

The genes are TRBV5-4 and TRBJ2-1; possibly TRBD2 for D (6 bases). CDR1 is SGHNT, CDR2 YYREEE, per germline (reference sequence). V shed 7 bases and J shed 5 bases, with 7 bases lying between them. The CDR3 length is 11 residues. DNA of the CDR3: TGTGCCAGCGGGAGGAACAATGAGCAGTTCTTC. It is translated as CASGRNNEQFF. Combining the CDR3 with reference TRBV5-4 and TRBJ2-1 gives the whole variable domain ETGVTQSPTHLIKTRGQQVTLRCSSQSGHNTVSWYQQALGQGPQFIFQYYREEENGRGNFPPRFSGLQFPNYSSELNVNALELDDSALYLCASGRNNEQFFGPGTRLTVL.

The gene calls are TRBV7-2 and TRBJ1-1; a weak D match, TRBD1 (5 bases). CDR3 size: 15 residues. CDR1 and CDR2 from the germline V gene are SGHTA and FQGNSA. Between the trimmed V and J ends, which lost 5 bases and 2 bases, there was a span of 15 bases. The CDR3 DNA sequence: TGTGCCAGCAGCCCCCGGACGGGACTTAACACTGAAGCTTTCTTT. Its translation is CASSPRTGLNTEAFF.

This chain joins TRBV9 and TRBJ1-2; 7 nucleotides align to TRBD1. V trimming: 3 bases; J trimming: 7 bases; junction bases outside the gene matches: 9. Germline V gene sequence: CDR1 SGDLS, CDR2 YYNGEE. The CDR3 covers 14 residues. The CDR3 bases are TGTGCCAGCAGCGCACCGACAGGGTTTGGTGGCTACACCTTC. Its translation: CASSAPTGFGGYTF. The variable domain in full, with the rest retrieved from reference TRBV9 and TRBJ1-2, is DSGVTQTPKHLITATGQRVTLRCSPRSGDLSVYWYQQSLDQGLQFLIQYYNGEERAKGNILERFSAQQFPDLHSELNLSSLELGDSALYFCASSAPTGFGGYTFGSGTRLTVV.

The rearrangement uses TRBV30 and TRBJ1-5, with D maybe TRBD1 (5 bases). Deletions cut 4 bases from V and 6 bases from J, with 10 bases between. This CDR3 contains 12 residues. Germline loops: CDR1 GTSNPN, CDR2 SVGIG (reference sequence). CDR3 sequence: CAWTDRGQPQHF. The CDR3 DNA is TGTGCCTGGACGGATAGGGGTCAGCCCCAGCATTTT.

The CDR3 here is CASSRNRGRNQPQHF. DNA for the CDR3: TGTGCCAGCAGCAGGAACAGGGGGCGTAATCAGCCCCAGCATTTT. The rearrangement links TRBV21-1 to TRBJ1-5; TRBD1, the table's D call, lacks a check against the DNA. TRBV21-1 is classified as a pseudogene. The CDR3 consists of 15 residues.

The chain employs TRBV6-6 and TRBJ2-7; D is perhaps TRBD1 (6 bases). The CDR3 sequence is 15 residues long. With 6 bases removed from V and 0 bases from J, the gap between germline ends came to 15 bases. Germline CDR1 and CDR2: MNHNY and SVGAGI (reference sequence). The CDR3: CASRRTGSSSYEQYF. In DNA, the CDR3 is TGTGCCAGCAGAAGAACAGGGTCGAGCTCCTACGAGCAGTACTTC.

The chain carries TRBV4-1 and TRBJ1-3; tentatively, D is TRBD1 (6 bases). The CDR3 covers 16 residues. Germline loops: CDR1 MGHRA, CDR2 YSYEKL. Trimming took 4 bases from V and 0 from J, leaving 13 bases between them. Here the CDR3 DNA reads TGCGCCAGCAGCCTAATCCCGACAGGCTCTGGAAACACCATATATTTT. This gives the protein CASSLIPTGSGNTIYF.

This clone was seen a handful of times. This sequence joins TRBV29-1 and TRBJ1-1, with a weak D call TRBD1 (6 bases). Looked up from germline, CDR1 is SQVTM and CDR2 is ANQGSEA. The CDR3 is 14 residues long. V was cut by 0 bases and J by 10 bases, with 18 bases left in between. The CDR3 DNA sequence: TGCAGCGTTGAAGATCTAGGTCAGGGGTCCGGAGCTTTCTTT. This encodes CSVEDLGQGSGAFF.

The rearrangement links TRBV11-3 to TRBJ1-1, with TRBD1 matching over 10 bases. The V gene end was trimmed by 1 base and the J gene end by 8 bases; junction bases not matched to a gene: 4. In germline, CDR1 is SGHNT, CDR2 YENEEA. The CDR3 loop spans 14 amino acids. Here the CDR3 DNA reads TGTGCCAGCAGCTTAGGACAGGGGGCAGGGGAAGCTTTCTTT. Protein: CASSLGQGAGEAFF. The variable domain in full, completed from reference TRBV11-3 and TRBJ1-1, reads EAGVVQSPRYKIIEKKQPVAFWCNPISGHNTLYWYLQNLGQGPELLIRYENEEAVDDSQLPKDRFSAERLKGVDSTLKIQPAELGDSAVYLCASSLGQGAGEAFFGQGTRLTVV.

The chain combines TRBV10-2 with TRBJ1-4; D ambiguous. CDR3 length: 16 amino acids. Germline V gene sequence: CDR1 WSHSY, CDR2 SAAADI. V lost 8 bases, J lost 5 bases, and 21 bases lay in between. The CDR3 protein is CASLEGGGGRNEKLFF. The DNA of the CDR3 is TGCGCCAGCCTTGAAGGCGGCGGAGGCCGGAATGAAAAACTGTTTTTT.

This clone has a handful of counts. The gene calls are TRBV2 and TRBJ2-7, with D maybe TRBD2 (5 bases). The CDR3 is made up of 10 amino acids. V dropped 7 bases and J dropped 12 bases, with 13 bases sitting between them. Germline lookup yields CDR1 SNHLY and CDR2 FYNNEI. The CDR3 region is CASIGSLGYF. CDR3 DNA: TGTGCCAGCATTGGGAGTTTGGGGTACTTC. Complete variable domain (other parts from reference TRBV2 and TRBJ2-7): EPEVTQTPSHQVTQMGQEVILRCVPISNHLYFYWYRQILGQKVEFLVSFYNNEISEKSEIFDDQFSVERPDGSNFTLKIRSTKLEDSAMYFCASIGSLGYFGPGTRLTVT.

Regarding this clone: One end of the junction does not line up with germline, which may come from a read error. The gene calls are TRBV7-9 and TRBJ2-7; TRBD1 might be the D (5 bases). The CDR3 runs to 15 residues. Germline CDR1 is SEHNR and CDR2 is FQNEAQ (reference sequence). The CDR3, as DNA: TGTTCCAGCAGCTTACCGCAGGGTCTCTCCTACGAGCAGTACTTC. Protein sequence: CSSSLPQGLSYEQYF.